Following are 13 T cell receptor beta chains from one sample sequenced in a study of cytomegalovirus exposure and HLA in healthy donors (dated by TCRdb to about 2017). The receptor library was made with the immunoSEQ multiplex PCR assay. For the multiplex PCR, a mixture combining 60 forward primers for TCR Vbeta segments and 13 reverse primers for TCR Jbeta segments was used. TCRdb's version of the immuneACCESS table is confined to in-frame rearrangements and falls short of the full clone set. An unresolved V gene accounts for under half of the shortfall where checked; the remainder is of unknown origin. The table for this sample lists 110,000 to 150,000 clones; roughly 10% of them were counted only once. Of the sample, approximately 1.8% is held by the ten largest clones. Sequencing was performed on PBMCs. Receptors were obtained from a male donor in good health and CMV-seronegative.

This chain links TRBV7-3 with TRBJ2-1; no reliable D call. CDR3 length equals 11 residues. CDR1 and CDR2 (germline): SGHTA, FQGTGA. With 5 bases removed from V and 5 bases from J, the gap between germline ends came to 4 bases. The CDR3 protein is CASSLDNEQFF. In DNA form, the CDR3 reads TGTGCCAGCAGCCTAGACAATGAGCAGTTCTTC.

This clone was counted only a few times. The chain links TRBV7-9 to TRBJ1-2; 8 bases map to TRBD1. The length of the CDR3 is 13 residues. The germline gives CDR1 SEHNR, CDR2 FQNEAQ (reference sequence). With V trimmed by 5 bases and J by 8 bases, 7 bases remained unmatched. The CDR3 DNA reads as TGTGCCAGCAGCCTAGGACAGGGCGGCGGCTACACCTTC. It translates to CASSLGQGGGYTF.

This clone was counted between two and nine times. The V call is TRBV7-9, the J call TRBJ2-7; 8 bases align to TRBD1. Germline CDR1 reads SEHNR; CDR2 reads FQNEAQ (reference sequence). This CDR3 is built from 13 residues. The trim removed 3 bases at V and 6 bases at J, leaving 4 bases unmatched. The CDR3 DNA follows: TGTGCCAGCAGCTTTTCAGGGGGCGGCGAGCAGTACTTC. It encodes CASSFSGGGEQYF.

This clone was found a few times. The chain links TRBV11-2 to TRBJ2-3, with TRBD1 matching over 7 bases. The CDR3 spans 15 residues. V trimming: 1 base; J trimming: 2 bases; junction bases outside the gene matches: 3. Germline values: CDR1 SGHAT, CDR2 FQNNGV. This chain's CDR3 is CASSLADRSTDTQYF. The CDR3 nucleotides read TGTGCCAGCAGCTTAGCGGACAGGTCCACAGATACGCAGTATTTT.

The V call is TRBV6-1, the J call TRBJ1-5; 9 bases map to TRBD1. V lost 8 bases and J lost 0; bases outside the gene matches: 2. From germline, CDR1 is MNHNS and CDR2 SASEGT. The CDR3 has 14 residues. This CDR3 is CASGTGYSNQPQHF. The CDR3 nucleotides read TGTGCCAGCGGGACAGGGTATAGCAATCAGCCCCAGCATTTT.

This clone was observed a few times. This sequence joins TRBV21-1 and TRBJ2-1; the table's D call of TRBD2 was not tested on the DNA. TRBV21-1 is a known pseudogene. The CDR3 is 11 amino acids. The CDR3 sequence: CASSKRLEKFF. DNA of the CDR3: TGTGCCAGCAGCAAAAGGCTAGAAAAGTTCTTC.

This clone has more than one count but fewer than ten. The V and J genes are TRBV5-1 and TRBJ2-7, with TRBD2 matching over 15 bases. The J segment lost 2 bases and the V segment lost 0 bases, leaving 3 bases of the junction unmatched. CDR1 and CDR2 from the germline V gene are SGHRS and YFSETQ. The CDR3 consists of 17 residues. DNA of the CDR3: TGCGCCAGCAGCTTGGATTGGACTAGCGGGGGGGCCTACGAGCAGTACTTC. It specifies CASSLDWTSGGAYEQYF.

In this sample, this clone turned up a few times. CDR3 sequence: CASRTEGEPQHF. In DNA, the CDR3 is TGTGCCAGCAGAACCGAGGGTGAGCCCCAGCATTTT. V and J are TRBV2 and TRBJ1-5; D is uncertain. The CDR3 has 12 amino acids. The germline gives CDR1 SNHLY, CDR2 FYNNEI. V lost 6 bases, J lost 8 bases, and 11 bases lay in between.

The genes are TRBV6-6 and TRBJ2-3; 7 positions match TRBD1. Unmatched junction bases numbered 3, after V lost 5 bases and J lost 1 base. The germline V gene encodes CDR1 MNHNY and CDR2 SVGAGI (reference sequence). This CDR3 is built from 14 residues. The CDR3 DNA follows: TGTGCCAGCAGTCGACAGGGCGGCACAGATACGCAGTATTTT. The encoded protein is CASSRQGGTDTQYF.

This clone showed up just a few times. The chain recombines TRBV28 with TRBJ2-7, with D possibly matching TRBD2 (6 bases). Trimming left V 7 bases short and J 3 bases short, with 16 bases between. The CDR3 runs 14 residues. CDR1 and CDR2 from the germline V gene are MDHEN and SYDVKM. The CDR3 region has the DNA TGTGCCAGCACCCTGCGGGACTTTTACTACGAGCAGTACTTC. Encoded protein: CASTLRDFYYEQYF.

The V call is TRBV7-9, the J call TRBJ2-1; TRBD2 aligns across 8 bases. The CDR3 length is 15 residues. Germline CDR1 SEHNR, CDR2 FQNEAQ (reference sequence). V gave up 4 bases and J gave up 8 bases; unmatched junction bases: 10. Written as DNA, the CDR3 is TGTGCCAGCAGCTGGAACAGCGGGAGTCTCGATGAGCAGTTCTTC. This codes for CASSWNSGSLDEQFF.

CDR3 in amino acids: CASSVGGGAHTGELFF. CDR3 nucleotide sequence: TGTGCCAGCAGCGTAGGTGGTGGGGCCCACACCGGGGAGCTGTTTTTT. The V and J genes are TRBV9 and TRBJ2-2; TRBD1 is a possible D gene (5 bases). The CDR3 runs to 16 residues. V lost 0 bases, J lost 3 bases, and 12 bases lay in between. Germline CDR1 SGDLS, CDR2 YYNGEE.

This clone appeared a few times. The gene calls are TRBV15 and TRBJ1-1, with D possibly matching TRBD1 (5 bases). Germline V lookup: CDR1 LNHNV, CDR2 YYDKDF (reference sequence). This CDR3 has 14 amino acids. Trimming removed 4 bases at V and 4 bases at J, with 13 bases between. This chain's CDR3 is CATSTNLQGTEAFF. The CDR3 bases are TGTGCCACCAGCACTAATCTCCAGGGCACTGAAGCTTTCTTT.